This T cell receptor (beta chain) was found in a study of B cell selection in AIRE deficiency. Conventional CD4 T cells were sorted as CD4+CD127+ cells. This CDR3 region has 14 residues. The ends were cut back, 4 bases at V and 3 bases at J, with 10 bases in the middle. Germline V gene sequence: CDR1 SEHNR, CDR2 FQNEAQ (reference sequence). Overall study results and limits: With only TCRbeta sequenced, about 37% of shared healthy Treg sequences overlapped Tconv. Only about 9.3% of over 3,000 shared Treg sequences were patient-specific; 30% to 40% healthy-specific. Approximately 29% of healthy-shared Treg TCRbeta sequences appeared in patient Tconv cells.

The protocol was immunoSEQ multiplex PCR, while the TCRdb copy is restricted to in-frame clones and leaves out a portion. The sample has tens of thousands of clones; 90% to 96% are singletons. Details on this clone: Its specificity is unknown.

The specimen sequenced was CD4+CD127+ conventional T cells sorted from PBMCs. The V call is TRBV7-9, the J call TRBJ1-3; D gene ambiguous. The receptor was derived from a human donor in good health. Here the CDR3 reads CASSSQGGGNTIYF. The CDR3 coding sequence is TGTGCCAGCAGCTCCCAAGGTGGTGGAAACACCATATATTTT.